This is a list of T cell receptor beta chains from one sample in a study of blood T cell repertoires in COVID-19. TCRdb's table, derived via immunoSEQ multiplex PCR, lists solely in-frame clones and lacks some. Among some 200,000 clones listed, roughly 80% were seen once. Source material: peripheral blood. These receptors were collected from an elderly woman with active or convalescent COVID-19. Each CDR3 is given with its conserved first and last residue. The order of the fields is clone size, J gene, V gene, D gene, CDR3 DNA, CDR3 protein. A D gene is named only where the DNA matches it firmly. Some rows mark clone size as missing; the rest say once, few, many or name a class of expanded clone.

clone_size: .
j_call: TRBJ1-2
v_call: TRBV12-3/TRBV12-4
d_call: .
cdr3_nt: TGTGCCAGCAGTTTTTCGGGCAGGGCCGGCTACACCTTC
cdr3_aa: CASSFSGRAGYTF

clone_size: .
j_call: TRBJ2-1
v_call: TRBV18
d_call: .
cdr3_nt: TGTGCCAGCTCCCCCTCCCGGTCTAGGGAGCAGTTCTTC
cdr3_aa: CASSPSRSREQFF

clone_size: .
j_call: TRBJ1-2
v_call: TRBV3-1/TRBV3-2
d_call: .
cdr3_nt: TGTGCCAGCAGCCCTACTCGGGGGGGTGGCTACACCTTC
cdr3_aa: CASSPTRGGGYTF

clone_size: .
j_call: TRBJ1-2
v_call: TRBV28
d_call: .
cdr3_nt: TGTGCCAGCAGGTCCGGAGCTAACTATGGCTACACCTTC
cdr3_aa: CASRSGANYGYTF

clone_size: once
j_call: TRBJ2-1
v_call: TRBV27
d_call: .
cdr3_nt: TGTGCCAGCAGTAGAGCGGTTACCTACAATGAGCAGTTCTTC
cdr3_aa: CASSRAVTYNEQFF

clone_size: .
j_call: TRBJ1-1
v_call: TRBV2
d_call: .
cdr3_nt: TGTGCCAGCAGTGTTCGGGGGGGGAACACTGAAGCTTTCTTT
cdr3_aa: CASSVRGGNTEAFF

clone_size: few
j_call: TRBJ1-6
v_call: TRBV9
d_call: .
cdr3_nt: TGTGCCAGCAGCGTAGTCCCCGATTCACCCCTCCACTTT
cdr3_aa: CASSVVPDSPLHF

clone_size: .
j_call: TRBJ2-7
v_call: TRBV7-2
d_call: TRBD1
cdr3_nt: TGTGCCAGCAGCTCGGACAGGGGTCCCTACGAGCAGTACTTC
cdr3_aa: CASSSDRGPYEQYF

clone_size: .
j_call: TRBJ2-3
v_call: TRBV30
d_call: .
cdr3_nt: TGTGCCTGGAGTGGGACTGTTAGCACAGATACGCAGTATTTT
cdr3_aa: CAWSGTVSTDTQYF

clone_size: .
j_call: TRBJ2-7
v_call: TRBV4-2
d_call: TRBD2
cdr3_nt: TGTGCCAGCAGCCGAGGCGGGGGAGGGCCTGCCTACGAGCAGTACTTC
cdr3_aa: CASSRGGGGPAYEQYF

clone_size: .
j_call: TRBJ2-1
v_call: TRBV7-9
d_call: TRBD2
cdr3_nt: TGTGCCAGCAGCCCAGGACTAGCGGGGGGGCGGGAGCAGTTCTTC
cdr3_aa: CASSPGLAGGREQFF

clone_size: .
j_call: TRBJ2-1
v_call: TRBV6-5
d_call: .
cdr3_nt: TGTGCCAGCAGTTACAGGCGGCACAATGAGCAGTTCTTC
cdr3_aa: CASSYRRHNEQFF

clone_size: .
j_call: TRBJ2-2
v_call: TRBV6-5
d_call: .
cdr3_nt: TGTGCCAGCAGTTACTCGACGGGACTTTCATCGGGGGAGCTGTTTTTT
cdr3_aa: CASSYSTGLSSGELFF

clone_size: once
j_call: TRBJ1-1
v_call: TRBV25-1
d_call: .
cdr3_nt: TGTGCCAGCAGTGCCCCCCAGGGTCGCCACACTGAAGCTTTCTTT
cdr3_aa: CASSAPQGRHTEAFF

clone_size: .
j_call: TRBJ2-7
v_call: TRBV7-8
d_call: TRBD1
cdr3_nt: TGTGCCAGCAGCTTCGGGACAGGGGGCGTCCGGACTAGCCCTTACGAGCAGTACTTC
cdr3_aa: CASSFGTGGVRTSPYEQYF

clone_size: .
j_call: TRBJ2-3
v_call: TRBV3-1/TRBV3-2
d_call: .
cdr3_nt: TGTGCCAGCAGCCAAGGACTGGAAGATACGCAGTATTTT
cdr3_aa: CASSQGLEDTQYF

clone_size: .
j_call: TRBJ1-1
v_call: TRBV6-5
d_call: .
cdr3_nt: TGTGCCAGTTTCGGGTCGGTTATGAACACTGAAGCTTTCTTT
cdr3_aa: CASFGSVMNTEAFF

clone_size: .
j_call: TRBJ2-7
v_call: TRBV4-1
d_call: TRBD1
cdr3_nt: TGCGCCAGCAGCTCAATCGGAGCAGGGGGCGCAGGTGCCTACGAGCAGTACTTC
cdr3_aa: CASSSIGAGGAGAYEQYF

clone_size: .
j_call: TRBJ2-1
v_call: TRBV5-1
d_call: TRBD2
cdr3_nt: TGCGCCAGCAGCTTGGCTAGCGGCCAATACAATGAGCAGTTCTTC
cdr3_aa: CASSLASGQYNEQFF

clone_size: few
j_call: TRBJ2-3
v_call: TRBV6-5
d_call: TRBD2
cdr3_nt: TGTGCCAGCATCGGACTAGCGGCAAGCACAGATACGCAGTATTTT
cdr3_aa: CASIGLAASTDTQYF

clone_size: .
j_call: TRBJ2-7
v_call: TRBV27
d_call: .
cdr3_nt: TGTGCCAGCAGTAGGACTGGCCCCTACGAGCAGTACTTC
cdr3_aa: CASSRTGPYEQYF

clone_size: .
j_call: TRBJ2-2
v_call: TRBV5-1
d_call: .
cdr3_nt: TGCGCCAGCAGCTTGCAGGGGCAGAACACCGGGGAGCTGTTTTTT
cdr3_aa: CASSLQGQNTGELFF